This record concerns one T cell receptor (beta chain) sequence. These data come from a study of T-cell reconstitution after alpha-beta-depleted transplantation in children. The CDR3 loop spans 17 amino acids. V dropped 5 bases and J dropped 4; count of bases not matched to a gene: 13. CDR1 is LNHNV and CDR2 is YYDKDF in the germline V gene (reference sequence). As it was prepared, the TCRbeta library received unique molecular identifiers. Using its own MiXCR run on the PCR reads, TCRdb lists one record per CDR3 protein. The sample holds hundreds of thousands of distinct CDR3 sequences; approximately 32% are singletons and the top ten take around 2.4%.

The chain combines TRBV15 with TRBJ2-7; TRBD1 matches at 11 bases. The origin of this receptor is a human donor who donated a stem cell graft to a child with aplastic anemia. The specimen was PBMCs from the stem cell graft donor, collected from the stem cell graft. The CDR3 region is CATSLRMGQGERYEQYF. As DNA, the CDR3 is TGTGCCACCAGCTTACGCATGGGACAGGGGGAGAGATACGAGCAGTACTTC.